These T cell receptor beta chains were read from a single sample in a study of regulatory T cells. Here immunoSEQ multiplex PCR was the method, and the copy in TCRdb shows in-frame clones only, minus some. The table includes just over 20,000 clones, roughly 93% detected once. Specimen: CD8+ T cells sorted from blood. These receptors were collected from a child aged 2 to 15 with CD3G deficiency. CDR3s leave out the opening cysteine and the closing phenylalanine or tryptophan.

TRBV6-1,ASSEWDLRYEQY
TRBV7-9,ASSPALGPEQF
TRBV6-1,ASSEVGREAF
TRBV10-3,AIMNDAGELF
TRBV28,ASNSYRARTSGANVLT
TRBV27,ASSLSGPTDTQY
TRBV28,ASSLSSYPATYEQY
TRBV28,ASSELITGELF
TRBV28,ASSFGAGYEQY
TRBV28,ASSSQGGGNEQF
TRBV5-1,ASSWTTGGTDTQY
TRBV28,ASTQAGTGYYEQY
TRBV18,ASSPVRRGNEQF
TRBV4-1,ASSQTGRRDGYT
TRBV6-1,ASSDSSSGANVLT
TRBV6-1,ASSELTSASYEQY
TRBV28,ASSLAGDYEQY
TRBV28,ASSSTGLRQPQH
TRBV28,ASRVADSYNEQF
TRBV6-1,ASSPRGYEQY
TRBV27,ASSFGGLGSPLH
TRBV21-1,ASSNGTSGRSEQF
TRBV27,ASSPSAGANVLT
TRBV11-2,ASSYGLANYEQY
TRBV5-1,ASSWGLAGDTQY
TRBV28,ASSSLRKYEQY
TRBV28,ASSRDRGRDGYT
TRBV28,ASSSLPRDYRFGELF
TRBV7-8,ASSPEAGASYEQY
TRBV7-9,ASSSMGGDYSSTDTQY
TRBV19,ASSIGGQGNNEQF
TRBV27,ASSLGLGETQY
TRBV6-1,ASTRGGSPLH
TRBV5-1,ASSLGLAGPDTQY
TRBV7-9,ASSLGAPATEAF
TRBV28,ASSLTSGLTYEQY
TRBV28,ASSFSSGSTDTQY
TRBV27,ASSFQAQGVSNEQF
TRBV19,ASSSGRTNQSRANVLT
TRBV28,ASSSAGYSQPQH
TRBV28,ASRIRDRHNEQF
TRBV28,ASSPRDGHNEQF
TRBV7-9,ASSFTSGSTDTQY
TRBV7-8,ASSRDRGDEQY
TRBV28,ASSATETYEQY
TRBV28,ASSGMGGPVGELF
TRBV19,ASKSSEAKFDEQF
TRBV6-1,ASSEGWGGPRAYEQY